This entry concerns a single TCR beta chain. The germline CDR1 and CDR2 sequences are LNHDA and SQIVND (reference sequence). The V and J ends lost 1 base and 5 bases respectively, with 18 bases between them. The CDR3 sequence is 17 residues long. The data stem from a study of shared clonotypes between healthy human individuals. Across the whole study: Three plates each covered CD4 naive and memory; CD8 naive two, CD8 memory one.

Clones were read by immunoSEQ multiplex PCR, and TCRdb kept only the in-frame ones, dropping some. This table holds 1.5 million to 1.9 million clones, around 98% found once. This sequence originates from a young man in good health. The sequenced material came from naive CD4+ T cells sorted from blood. Documented subset: CD45RA+ positively selected. The chain links TRBV19 to TRBJ2-1; D may match TRBD1 or TRBD2 (6 bases each). CDR3 protein: CASSIGGGGAVHNEQFF. The CDR3 DNA reads TGTGCCAGTAGTATAGGAGGAGGGGGAGCAGTGCACAATGAGCAGTTCTTC.